These 30 T cell receptor beta chains were sequenced from one sample in a study of shared clonotypes between healthy human individuals. The table came from immunoSEQ multiplex PCR; TCRdb's copy has only in-frame clones and leaves some out. The table records 1,100,000 or so clones, around 78% of them present only once. Sequencing used memory CD4+ T cells from PBMCs. Subset indicated: CD45RA-negative fraction. The origin of the receptors is a man aged 18 to 35 in good health. Some clones in this sample may be carry-over from other donors' samples.

The V gene is TRBV19, the J gene TRBJ2-3, with D perhaps assigned TRBD1 or TRBD2 (5 bases each). The germline V gene encodes CDR1 LNHDA and CDR2 SQIVND (reference sequence). The V and J ends lost 0 bases and 2 bases respectively, with 15 bases between them. The CDR3 consists of 17 residues. The CDR3 nucleotides are TGTGCCAGTAGTATAGATCGGCGACAGCGGATCACAGATACGCAGTATTTT. It translates to CASSIDRRQRITDTQYF. Using reference TRBV19 and TRBJ2-3 for the parts outside the CDR3, the full variable domain is DGGITQSPKYLFRKEGQNVTLSCEQNLNHDAMYWYRQDPGQGLRLIYYSQIVNDFQKGDIAEGYSVSREKKESFPLTVTSAQKNPTAFYLCASSIDRRQRITDTQYFGPGTRLTVL.

Remarks on this clone: This specimen includes other DNA sequences encoding the same CDR3. For the CDR3, the DNA is TGTGCCAGCAGCGTGACTGGAAGCTCCTACGAGCAGTACTTC. Amino acids: CASSVTGSSYEQYF. The chain couples TRBV9 to TRBJ2-7; no firm D call. Germline V lookup: CDR1 SGDLS, CDR2 YYNGEE. This CDR3 has 14 amino acids. Trimming removed 2 bases from V and 0 bases from J, with 9 bases in between.

In its sample, this clone was seen a few times. The gene calls are TRBV9 and TRBJ2-3; weak D call: TRBD1 (6 bases). Germline CDR1 SGDLS, CDR2 YYNGEE. This CDR3 is built from 17 residues. V was clipped by 0 bases and J by 3 bases, with 17 bases between them. CDR3 nucleotide sequence: TGTGCCAGCAGCGTAGCTATAGGGGGAGTGGCAACAGATACGCAGTATTTT. It specifies CASSVAIGGVATDTQYF.

This clone occurred a few times. CDR3 in DNA: TGTGCCAGCAGTTTAGTAGCGGGAGTAATGTTCTTC. Its translation: CASSLVAGVMFF. The chain has TRBV27 and TRBJ2-1; 9 bases line up with TRBD2. The V segment lost 2 bases and the J segment 15 bases; nucleotides outside the gene matches: 5. This CDR3 region has 12 residues. Germline values: CDR1 MNHEY, CDR2 SMNVEV (reference sequence).

The gene calls are TRBV7-2 and TRBJ2-7, with D tentatively TRBD1 (6 bases). CDR3 length: 14 amino acids. Trimming left V 5 bases short and J 8 bases short, with 19 bases between. In germline, CDR1 is SGHTA, CDR2 FQGNSA. This CDR3 reads CASSPEQGRFKQYF. CDR3 nucleotides: TGTGCCAGCAGCCCTGAACAGGGACGATTTAAGCAGTACTTC.

This chain uses TRBV13 with TRBJ2-1; 10 positions agree with TRBD1. Germline CDR1 and CDR2: PRHDT and FYEKMQ (reference sequence). J gave up 1 base and V 0 bases, and 3 bases lay outside the gene matches. The CDR3 sequence is 17 residues long. The CDR3 nucleotides are TGTGCCAGCAGCTTAGGAAAGGACAGGGGGTCCTACAATGAGCAGTTCTTC. As protein: CASSLGKDRGSYNEQFF.

This clone was observed a handful of times. The chain links TRBV11-2 to TRBJ2-5; D possibly corresponds to TRBD2 (6 bases). V was clipped by 2 bases and J by 1 base, with 17 bases between them. This CDR3 comprises 17 residues. Per germline, CDR1 SGHAT and CDR2 FQNNGV. The CDR3 region is CASSLYYSVGGQETQYF. CDR3 DNA sequence: TGTGCCAGCAGCTTATACTATTCGGTGGGGGGCCAAGAGACCCAGTACTTC.

V gene TRBV9 combines with J gene TRBJ1-2; tentatively, D is TRBD1 (5 bases). The CDR3 has 15 amino acids. Between the trimmed V and J ends, which lost 6 bases and 8 bases, there was a span of 23 bases. Germline V gives CDR1 SGDLS, CDR2 YYNGEE. The CDR3, as DNA: TGTGCCAGCACTAAAGGGGCAGGGCTTTCCCCGGGCTACACCTTC. This sequence encodes CASTKGAGLSPGYTF.

As concerns this clone: This sample includes further DNA sequences coding for the same CDR3. V is TRBV2 and J is TRBJ1-5; 7 nucleotides line up with TRBD1. Germline lookup yields CDR1 SNHLY and CDR2 FYNNEI. Trimming cost V 3 bases and J 4 bases; bases outside gene matches: 3. This CDR3 has 14 residues. The CDR3, as DNA: TGTGCCAGCAGTGAGGACAGGATTAATCAGCCCCAGCATTTT. Translated, it gives CASSEDRINQPQHF.

This clone was detected only a few times. This chain's CDR3 is CASTDDRGSGNTIYF. Written as DNA, the CDR3 is TGTGCCAGTACCGACGACAGGGGGTCTGGAAACACCATATATTTT. The gene calls are TRBV19 and TRBJ1-3; 9 bases line up with TRBD1. There are 15 residues in the CDR3. Germline V gene lookup returns CDR1 LNHDA and CDR2 SQIVND (reference sequence). V was pared by 7 bases and J by 1 base, with 5 bases of the junction left unmatched.

The chain uses TRBV7-8 and TRBJ2-3, with 7 positions matching TRBD2. The CDR3 spans 15 residues. V dropped 8 bases and J dropped 1; count of bases not matched to a gene: 9. Germline CDR1 SGHVS, CDR2 FQNEAQ. The CDR3 sequence is CASGREGHGTDTQYF. In nucleotides, the CDR3 is TGTGCCAGCGGTAGGGAGGGCCATGGCACAGATACGCAGTATTTT.

This chain uses TRBV7-8 with TRBJ2-2, with unresolved D. CDR1 and CDR2 from the germline V gene are SGHVS and FQNEAQ. Trimming removed 6 bases at V and 5 bases at J, with 16 bases between. This CDR3 is 15 amino acids long. The CDR3 DNA sequence: TGTGCCAGCAGTTCCTCTGCTGCGAGTACCGGGGAGCTGTTTTTT. Amino acid sequence: CASSSSAASTGELFF. The full variable domain, rest sourced from reference TRBV7-8 and TRBJ2-2, is GAGVSQSPRYKVAKRGQDVALRCDPISGHVSLFWYQQALGQGPEFLTYFQNEAQLDKSGLPSDRFFAERPEGSVSTLKIQRTQQEDSAVYLCASSSSAASTGELFFGEGSRLTVL.

This clone has just a few counts. The gene calls are TRBV9 and TRBJ2-5, with 8 positions matching TRBD2. Germline loops: CDR1 SGDLS, CDR2 YYNGEE. The CDR3 length is 16 residues. With V trimmed by 0 bases and J by 4 bases, 8 bases remained unmatched. The CDR3 region is CASSVGVGLGIETQYF. In DNA, the CDR3 is TGTGCCAGCAGCGTAGGTGTGGGACTAGGTATAGAGACCCAGTACTTC.

V is TRBV11-2 and J is TRBJ2-1; 8 bases match TRBD2. J gave up 4 bases and V 5 bases, and 10 bases lay outside the gene matches. Per the germline V gene, CDR1 is SGHAT and CDR2 is FQNNGV. The CDR3 runs to 16 residues. The chain's CDR3 is CASSPSGTRVYNEQFF. The CDR3 DNA follows: TGTGCCAGCAGCCCCTCGGGGACTAGGGTTTACAATGAGCAGTTCTTC.

The genes are TRBV13 and TRBJ1-2; D uncertain. The CDR3 contains 13 residues. Trimming removed 4 bases at V and 8 bases at J, with 14 bases between. The germline V gene encodes CDR1 PRHDT and CDR2 FYEKMQ (reference sequence). The CDR3 spells CASSSDRVGGYTF. DNA of the CDR3: TGTGCCAGCAGCTCAGACCGGGTGGGGGGCTACACCTTC.

A remark on this clone: Other DNA sequences in the sample encode the same CDR3. V is TRBV6-5 and J is TRBJ1-2, with TRBD1 matching 7 bases. In germline, CDR1 is MNHEY, CDR2 SVGAGI. After removal of 6 bases from V and 3 bases from J, the junction contained 7 bases not matched to a gene. The CDR3 loop spans 14 amino acids. CDR3 coding DNA: TGTGCCAGCAGACGACAGGGATTTGACTATGGCTACACCTTC. Translating gives CASRRQGFDYGYTF.

The chain recombines TRBV6-1 with TRBJ2-7; D not certain. Trimming took 5 bases from V and 7 from J, leaving 6 bases between them. Germline V lookup: CDR1 MNHNS, CDR2 SASEGT. The CDR3 consists of 10 residues. The CDR3 nucleotides are TGTGCCAGCAGTAATAGGGAGCAGTACTTC. Amino acid sequence: CASSNREQYF.

The J gene is TRBJ2-7, the V gene TRBV6-6; 8 positions match TRBD2. The germline V gene has CDR1 MNHNY and CDR2 SVGAGI (reference sequence). The CDR3 covers 15 residues. Trimming took 2 bases from V and 1 from J; bases not matched to a gene: 4. The CDR3 loop is CASSYPASGSYEQYF. The CDR3 region has the DNA TGTGCCAGCAGTTACCCGGCTAGCGGGTCCTACGAGCAGTACTTC.

V is TRBV4-3 and J is TRBJ1-2, with unresolved D. Germline values: CDR1 LGHNA, CDR2 YSLEER. CDR3 length: 13 residues. Trimming took 0 bases from V and 6 from J, leaving 8 bases between them. CDR3 amino acids: CASSQDGPDGYTF. The DNA of the CDR3 is TGCGCCAGCAGCCAAGATGGGCCAGATGGCTACACCTTC.

The genes are TRBV7-2 and TRBJ2-5, with D perhaps matching TRBD2 (6 bases). The CDR3 extends over 14 amino acids. With 10 bases removed from V and 3 bases from J, the gap between germline ends came to 18 bases. Germline CDR1 SGHTA, CDR2 FQGNSA. The CDR3 DNA is TGTGCCACCTTGCCCATGGGAGGTGAAGAGACCCAGTACTTC. Protein product: CATLPMGGEETQYF.

J is TRBJ2-7 and V is TRBV28; D may correspond to TRBD1 or TRBD2 (6 bases each). The length of the CDR3 is 15 residues. The V and J ends lost 5 bases and 7 bases respectively, with 21 bases between them. CDR1 is MDHEN, CDR2 SYDVKM, per germline. In nucleotides, the CDR3 is TGTGCCAGCAGTACCCCATCGGGGGCGACGGGGGAGCAGTACTTC. This encodes CASSTPSGATGEQYF.

Remarks on this clone: The same CDR3 arises from other DNA sequences in this sample as well. The gene calls are TRBV30 and TRBJ2-7; 7 nucleotides agree with TRBD1. The V and J ends lost 0 bases and 3 bases, in that order; junction bases with no gene match: 2. There are 13 residues in the CDR3. Germline CDR1 and CDR2: GTSNPN and SVGIG (reference sequence). DNA for the CDR3: TGTGCCTGGAGTGTAGGGACAGTCTACGAGCAGTACTTC. It yields the protein CAWSVGTVYEQYF.

This clone was counted between two and nine times. The chain couples TRBV29-1 to TRBJ2-7; a possible D gene is TRBD2 (5 bases). The germline V and J ends were trimmed by 4 bases and 3 bases, with 10 bases remaining between them. Germline CDR1 SQVTM, CDR2 ANQGSEA. The length of the CDR3 is 12 residues. CDR3 sequence: CSVGPAGYEQYF. CDR3 in DNA: TGCAGCGTTGGGCCGGCGGGCTACGAGCAGTACTTC.

The chain couples TRBV6-5 to TRBJ2-6; D uncertain. Germline loops: CDR1 MNHEY, CDR2 SVGAGI. The V and J ends lost 8 bases and 0 bases respectively, with 11 bases between them. The CDR3 has 15 residues. Here the CDR3 reads CASLEDGSGANVLTF. The CDR3 nucleotides read TGTGCCAGCCTCGAAGACGGCTCTGGGGCCAACGTCCTGACTTTC.

The CDR3 DNA follows: TGTGCCATTGCCCCCGGACAGCACACAGATACGCAGTATTTT. The encoded protein is CAIAPGQHTDTQYF. This rearrangement joins TRBV10-3 to TRBJ2-3; a possible D gene is TRBD1 (6 bases). From germline, CDR1 is ENHRY and CDR2 SYGVKD. Trimming took 9 bases from V and 2 from J, leaving 15 bases between them. CDR3 length: 14 residues.

This clone was detected once. The V and J genes are TRBV4-1 and TRBJ2-7; TRBD1 matches 11 bases. With V trimmed by 5 bases and J by 4 bases, 10 bases remained unmatched. The CDR3 totals 16 residues. Germline CDR1 and CDR2: MGHRA and YSYEKL. CDR3 sequence: CASSSPGRDRGYEQYF. CDR3 DNA sequence: TGCGCCAGCAGCTCACCAGGCCGGGACAGGGGGTACGAGCAGTACTTC.

The V gene is TRBV6-1, the J gene TRBJ2-1; 11 bases are a match to TRBD2. CDR1 and CDR2 (germline): MNHNS, SASEGT. This CDR3 has 15 amino acids. Trimming at V came to 6 bases and at J to 12 bases, leaving 13 bases not matched to a gene. CDR3 region: CASRVLAGGLLGQFF. The CDR3 DNA follows: TGTGCCAGCAGAGTCCTAGCGGGAGGACTACTCGGGCAGTTCTTC.

The gene calls are TRBV5-1 and TRBJ2-5, with D unresolved. Germline V gives CDR1 SGHRS, CDR2 YFSETQ. Trimming removed 3 bases at V and 5 bases at J, with 11 bases between. The CDR3 is made up of 13 amino acids. CDR3 in amino acids: CASSYSGDETQYF. CDR3 in DNA: TGCGCCAGCAGCTATTCCGGCGACGAGACCCAGTACTTC.

A few counts support this clone. This rearrangement joins TRBV5-4 to TRBJ1-1; D gene uncertain. CDR1 and CDR2 (germline): SGHNT, YYREEE (reference sequence). V dropped 3 bases and J dropped 1 base, with 13 bases sitting between them. This CDR3 is built from 15 residues. The CDR3 nucleotides read TGTGCCAGCAGCTCCGGGTCTTCGAGGAACACTGAAGCTTTCTTT. As protein: CASSSGSSRNTEAFF.

This clone showed up just a few times. The CDR3 nucleotides are TGTGCCAGCAGTCAGGTAGGGCAGTCGAACACTGAAGCTTTCTTT. Translating gives CASSQVGQSNTEAFF. This sequence joins TRBV6-1 and TRBJ1-1; no reliable D call. The CDR3 runs to 15 residues. Germline CDR1 and CDR2: MNHNS and SASEGT. V lost 5 bases and J lost 1, with 14 bases in between.